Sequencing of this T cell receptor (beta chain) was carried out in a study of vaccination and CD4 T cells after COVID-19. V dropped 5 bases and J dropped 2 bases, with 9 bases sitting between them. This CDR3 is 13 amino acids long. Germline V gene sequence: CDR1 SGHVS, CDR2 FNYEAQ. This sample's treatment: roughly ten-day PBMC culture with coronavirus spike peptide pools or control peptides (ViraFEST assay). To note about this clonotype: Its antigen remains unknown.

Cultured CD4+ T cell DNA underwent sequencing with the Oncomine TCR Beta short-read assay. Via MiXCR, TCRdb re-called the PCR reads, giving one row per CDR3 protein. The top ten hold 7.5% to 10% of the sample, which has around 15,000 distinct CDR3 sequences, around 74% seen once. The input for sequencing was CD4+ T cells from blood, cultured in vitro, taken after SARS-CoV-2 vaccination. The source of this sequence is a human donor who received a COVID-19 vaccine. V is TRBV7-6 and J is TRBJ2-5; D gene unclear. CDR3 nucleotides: TGTGCCAGCAGCCCACAACGACAAGAGACCCAGTACTTC. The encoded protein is CASSPQRQETQYF. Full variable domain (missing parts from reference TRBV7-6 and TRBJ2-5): GAGVSQSPRYKVTKRGQDVALRCDPISGHVSLYWYRQALGQGPEFLTYFNYEAQQDKSGLPNDRFSAERPEGSISTLTIQRTEQRDSAMYRCASSPQRQETQYFGPGTRLLVL.